The 24 T cell receptor beta chains reported below all come from one sample, sequenced in a study of T cell responses to AZD1222 COVID-19 vaccine. The assay was immunoSEQ multiplex PCR, and TCRdb's table has in-frame clones only and misses some. The table includes around 150,000 clones, roughly 82% detected once. The source was peripheral blood, collected on day 0 of AZD1222 vaccination. These receptors originate from an adult in good health.

The rearrangement links TRBV3-1 (or the pseudogene TRBV3-2) to TRBJ2-7; a possible D gene is TRBD1 (6 bases). The CDR3 contains 13 residues. V dropped 4 bases and J dropped 10 bases, with 17 bases sitting between them. The germline CDR1 and CDR2 sequences are LGHDT and YNNKEL (reference sequence). The CDR3 DNA sequence: TGTGCCAGCAGCCCAGGGACACTAGAGGATCAGTACTTC. This codes for CASSPGTLEDQYF.

CDR3 coding DNA: TGTGCCAGCAGCTTGGGGCCCGGGACTTCACGAGGCTACACCTTC. Protein sequence: CASSLGPGTSRGYTF. V and J are TRBV5-6 and TRBJ1-2, with a weak D call TRBD1 (5 bases). CDR1 is SGHDT, CDR2 YYEEEE, per germline. Between the trimmed V and J ends, which lost 0 bases and 8 bases, there was a span of 17 bases. The CDR3 has 15 amino acids.

CDR3 nucleotides: TGTGCCAGCAGGGGGGACAGCAGCAATTCACCCCTCCACTTT. As protein: CASRGDSSNSPLHF. The chain carries TRBV28 and TRBJ1-6, with TRBD1 identical over 7 bases. After removal of 6 bases from V and 7 bases from J, the junction contained 6 bases not matched to a gene. The CDR3 has 14 residues. Germline CDR1 and CDR2: MDHEN and SYDVKM.

This chain uses TRBV6-1 with TRBJ2-7; TRBD2 matches at 7 bases. V shed 3 bases and J 0 bases; nucleotides not matched to a gene: 5. The CDR3 spans 15 residues. Germline CDR1 is MNHNS and CDR2 is SASEGT. This CDR3 is CASSDPPGGSYEQYF. CDR3 sequence (DNA): TGTGCCAGCAGTGATCCCCCGGGGGGCTCCTACGAGCAGTACTTC.

V usage is TRBV30 and J usage is TRBJ1-4, with D perhaps TRBD1 (6 bases). The CDR3 spans 15 residues. Germline assignment: CDR1 GTSNPN and CDR2 SVGIG (reference sequence). V lost 0 bases and J lost 8, with 16 bases in between. DNA of the CDR3: TGTGCCTGGAGTGTACGGGACACACTTAGGGAAAAACTGTTTTTT. Translated, it gives CAWSVRDTLREKLFF.

The chain carries TRBV3-1 (or the pseudogene TRBV3-2) and TRBJ1-6; a possible D gene is TRBD1 (6 bases). The CDR3 has 14 residues. Trimming removed 6 bases from V and 8 bases from J, with 14 bases in between. CDR1 LGHDT and CDR2 YNNKEL come from the germline V gene (reference sequence). The DNA for the CDR3 is TGTGCCAGCAGTCCCCGGGACAACGATTCACCCCTCCACTTT. Protein sequence: CASSPRDNDSPLHF.

The chain uses TRBV18 and TRBJ1-3; D call uncertain. V shed 5 bases and J shed 0 bases, with 11 bases lying between them. The V gene's germline CDR1 is KGHSH and CDR2 LQKENI. This CDR3 is 15 amino acids long. The CDR3 bases are TGTGCCAGCTCATTAGACATCAGCTCTGGAAACACCATATATTTT. It encodes CASSLDISSGNTIYF.

This clone came up once. The V and J genes are TRBV23-1 and TRBJ1-1; no reliable D call. TRBV23-1 is identified as an open reading frame with a role that is uncertain. The CDR3 runs 17 residues. Trimming took 3 bases from V and 0 from J, leaving 17 bases between them. CDR3 amino acids: CASSHPGREKMNTEAFF. In DNA, the CDR3 is TGCGCCAGCAGTCATCCAGGAAGGGAAAAGATGAACACTGAAGCTTTCTTT.

The chain has TRBV10-3 and TRBJ2-7; D may correspond to TRBD1 or TRBD2 (5 bases each). Germline loops: CDR1 ENHRY, CDR2 SYGVKD. V gave up 0 bases and J gave up 1 base, with 10 bases separating them. The CDR3 length is 15 residues. CDR3 in DNA: TGTGCCATCAGTGAGTCGGGGGTAGGATCCTACGAGCAGTACTTC. Protein product: CAISESGVGSYEQYF.

This clone has more than one count but fewer than ten. The chain recombines TRBV19 with TRBJ1-2; 7 bases are a match to TRBD1. V trimming: 0 bases; J trimming: 7 bases; junction bases outside the gene matches: 5. The CDR3 runs 14 residues. Germline values: CDR1 LNHDA, CDR2 SQIVND (reference sequence). In DNA form, the CDR3 reads TGTGCCAGTAGTATAGATACAGGGGACGGTGGCTACACCTTC. Protein sequence: CASSIDTGDGGYTF.

This clone was counted once. This chain links TRBV9 with TRBJ1-5; D is ambiguous. The ends were cut back, 0 bases at V and 0 bases at J, with 4 bases in the middle. Germline assignment: CDR1 SGDLS and CDR2 YYNGEE. CDR3 length: 14 residues. The CDR3: CASSVDGSNQPQHF. The CDR3, as DNA: TGTGCCAGCAGCGTAGACGGTAGCAATCAGCCCCAGCATTTT.

This sequence joins TRBV2 and TRBJ1-1; D is possibly TRBD1 (5 bases). The CDR3 contains 14 residues. The V end lost 8 bases, the J end lost 2 bases, and 15 bases lay between the germline ends. Per the germline V gene, CDR1 is SNHLY and CDR2 is FYNNEI. Here the CDR3 reads CASLGRGGNTEAFF. The CDR3 nucleotides read TGTGCCAGCCTGGGACGGGGAGGAAACACTGAAGCTTTCTTT.

The rearrangement uses TRBV14 and TRBJ1-2; 9 bases fit TRBD1. The CDR3 is 13 amino acids. V lost 5 bases to trimming and J lost 5 bases; unmatched junction nucleotides: 3. Germline V CDR1 and CDR2: SGHDN, FVKESK. CDR3 in amino acids: CASSGQGWYGYTF. Written as DNA, the CDR3 is TGTGCCAGCAGCGGACAGGGGTGGTATGGCTACACCTTC.

V and J are TRBV10-1 and TRBJ1-1; D is undetermined. Per germline, CDR1 WNHNN and CDR2 SYGVQD (reference sequence). Trimming removed 3 bases at V and 5 bases at J, with 10 bases between. The CDR3 length is 13 residues. The CDR3 loop reads CASSESAGTEAFF. CDR3 in DNA: TGCGCCAGCAGTGAATCGGCCGGGACTGAAGCTTTCTTT.

The rearrangement joins TRBV19 to TRBJ1-1; 9 bases are a match to TRBD1. Germline V gene lookup returns CDR1 LNHDA and CDR2 SQIVND (reference sequence). The CDR3 has 13 residues. V gave up 10 bases and J gave up 0 bases; unmatched junction bases: 3. The CDR3 here is CATRDRVNTEAFF. Here the CDR3 DNA reads TGTGCCACCCGGGACAGGGTGAACACTGAAGCTTTCTTT.

This chain joins TRBV10-2 and TRBJ1-1, with D unresolved. This CDR3 region has 13 residues. The germline V gene encodes CDR1 WSHSY and CDR2 SAAADI. V was shortened by 7 bases and J by 10 bases, with 19 bases between the two germline ends. DNA of the CDR3: TGCGCCAGCATCGGAGGCGACTCAAAAGGAGCTTTCTTT. This translates into CASIGGDSKGAFF.

This clone turned up a few times. This sequence joins TRBV2 and TRBJ1-5; D gene unclear. Germline V gene lookup returns CDR1 SNHLY and CDR2 FYNNEI. The CDR3 spans 15 residues. Trimming left V 6 bases short and J 7 bases short, with 19 bases between. The CDR3 DNA sequence: TGTGCCAGCAGCGCACTAGACCCTACCGGGCAGCCCCAGCATTTT. Amino acids: CASSALDPTGQPQHF.

The rearrangement links TRBV11-2 to TRBJ1-5; D is perhaps TRBD1 (5 bases). Trimming shortened V by 5 bases and J by 2 bases, and 13 bases separated the two germline ends. Germline V CDR1 and CDR2: SGHAT, FQNNGV. The CDR3 spans 15 residues. As DNA, the CDR3 is TGTGCCAGCAGCCCGTTAGGGGCGGGCAATCAGCCCCAGCATTTT. Its protein is CASSPLGAGNQPQHF.

This clone was observed a single time. The J gene is TRBJ2-1, the V gene TRBV7-3, with D perhaps matching TRBD1 or TRBD2 (6 bases each). The CDR3 runs to 16 residues. V gave up 7 bases and J gave up 6 bases, with 22 bases separating them. In germline, CDR1 is SGHTA, CDR2 FQGTGA. The CDR3 nucleotides are TGTGCCAGCAAACCTACCCCGGGGGCAGGGCCCAATGAGCAGTTCTTC. Amino acid sequence: CASKPTPGAGPNEQFF. Full variable domain (outside the CDR3, taken from reference TRBV7-3 and TRBJ2-1): GAGVSQTPSNKVTEKGKYVELRCDPISGHTALYWYRQSLGQGPEFLIYFQGTGAADDSGLPNDRFFAVRPEGSVSTLKIQRTERGDSAVYLCASKPTPGAGPNEQFFGPGTRLTVL.

CDR3 loop: CASSYERGGMGNTQYF. The CDR3, as DNA: TGCGCCAGCAGCTACGAGCGGGGGGGCATGGGGAATACGCAGTATTTT. The chain joins TRBV5-1 to TRBJ2-3, with TRBD2 matching over 10 bases. The J segment lost 7 bases and the V segment lost 3 bases, leaving 11 bases of the junction unmatched. The CDR3 runs 16 residues. Germline lookup yields CDR1 SGHRS and CDR2 YFSETQ.

The CDR3 bases are TGTGCCAGCAGTTATCGGGGCTTAACTGGAAACACCATATATTTT. It yields the protein CASSYRGLTGNTIYF. This sequence joins TRBV6-2 or TRBV6-3 and TRBJ1-3, with a tentative D call TRBD1 (5 bases). V shed 3 bases and J shed 2 bases, with 11 bases lying between them. CDR1 and CDR2 from the germline V gene are MNHEY and SVGEGT. The CDR3 has 15 amino acids.

This clone has only a few counts. CDR3 sequence reads: CASSLTRGYPYNEQFF. In DNA, the CDR3 is TGTGCCAGCAGCTTAACCCGGGGCTACCCCTACAATGAGCAGTTCTTC. The rearrangement joins TRBV7-2 to TRBJ2-1; possibly TRBD1 or TRBD2 for D (5 bases each). From germline, CDR1 is SGHTA and CDR2 FQGNSA. The CDR3 covers 16 residues. V lost 2 bases, J lost 2 bases, and 13 bases lay in between.

The V gene is TRBV2, the J gene TRBJ1-1; tentatively, D is TRBD1 (5 bases). CDR1 and CDR2 (germline): SNHLY, FYNNEI. The CDR3 extends over 13 amino acids. The V end was cut by 7 bases, the J end by 1 base, with 10 bases between. The CDR3 DNA is TGTGCCAGCAACTCGGGACCGAACACTGAAGCTTTCTTT. Protein product: CASNSGPNTEAFF.

The CDR3 bases are TGCGCCAGCAGCTTCGGACTAGCGGGGGGGCCAAATACGCAGTATTTT. Protein sequence: CASSFGLAGGPNTQYF. V usage is TRBV5-1 and J usage is TRBJ2-3, with 15 bases matching TRBD2. Germline V gives CDR1 SGHRS, CDR2 YFSETQ. Unmatched junction bases numbered 5, after V lost 2 bases and J lost 7 bases. This CDR3 region has 16 residues.